This TCR beta chain comes out of a study of blood T cell repertoires in COVID-19 (dated by TCRdb to 2018 to 2020). About the full investigation: Collaborator samples came from the United States, Italy and Spain and covered acute and convalescent phases of COVID-19. The material from the prospective study consisted of cDNA or gDNA derived from T cells, B-cell-depleted T cells, or PBMCs. Subjects who had been exposed to COVID-19, were actively infected with it, or had recovered from it provided the deeply sampled blood TCRbeta repertoires that made up the dataset. A freely available public database, intended as a resource for researchers studying the immune response to SARS-CoV-2, is where the repertoires were released. Samples came from the ongoing ImmuneRACE study (first 160 participants) plus 1,254 subjects from 6 global collaborators. Nearly every sample came with metadata listing a de-identified subject ID, COVID-19 status, age in years and sex. Where HLA class I and class II types were available, the types were taken from metadata supplied by the sample provider, not from assay-based typing. The investigation overall reported the following: Clinical and demographic metadata were provided uncurated, with the amount varying by source and participant.

TCRbeta CDR3 regions were amplified from genomic DNA using the immunoSEQ Assay, a bias-controlled multiplex PCR. The source study handled its data this way. Within the assay, amplification of reference gene primers was used to estimate how many nucleated cells each sample contained. To quantify the absolute abundance of each unique TCRbeta CDR3 rearrangement, sequence reads were collapsed and filtered. For each sample, productive Simpson clonality was calculated by taking the square root of Simpson's diversity index across productive rearrangements. Drawn from immuneACCESS, this table holds only the in-frame rearrangements with V and J called that TCRdb kept. Clones are partly lost; checked studies trace under half to an unresolved V gene and leave the rest unexplained. The V and J calls and clone size were taken over from that table, and D and trimming were inferred from the DNA. The sample profile shows approximately 99,000 clones; about 90% of them were found once. The ten largest make up 2.4% of the sample.

Whole blood was collected in K2EDTA tubes by collaborating institutions according to the institutions' own protocols. For TCRbeta analysis, collaborators shipped samples as frozen whole blood, isolated PBMCs, or DNA extracted from either of those sample types. In regard to this clone: No antigen is known for it. No base quality information exists; no much larger clone differs at one position.

The clonotype originates from a human donor in a cohort sampled during active COVID-19. The sample taken for sequencing was peripheral blood.

The DNA sequence reads TGTGCCAGCAGCTTGGGACAGGGGAGGGCAGAGACCCAGTACTTC. This codes for CASSLGQGRAETQYF. The chain was built from TRBV5-6 and TRBJ2-5, with TRBD1 as a weak D call on 8 bases. The germline V gene provides CDR1 SGHDT and CDR2 YYEEEE. CDR3 length: 15 amino acids, cysteine to phenylalanine. The DNA shown is the 45-base CDR3, in frame from base 1. The trim is 0 bases for V and 4 bases for J, with a gap of 13 bases between the germline ends. Reference TRBV5-6 and TRBJ2-5 genes cover what lies past the CDR3, so the full variable domain is DAGVTQSPTHLIKTRGQQVTLRCSPKSGHDTVSWYQQALGQGPQFIFQYYEEEERQRGNFPDRFSGHQFPNYSSELNVNALLLGDSALYLCASSLGQGRAETQYFGPGTRLLVL.